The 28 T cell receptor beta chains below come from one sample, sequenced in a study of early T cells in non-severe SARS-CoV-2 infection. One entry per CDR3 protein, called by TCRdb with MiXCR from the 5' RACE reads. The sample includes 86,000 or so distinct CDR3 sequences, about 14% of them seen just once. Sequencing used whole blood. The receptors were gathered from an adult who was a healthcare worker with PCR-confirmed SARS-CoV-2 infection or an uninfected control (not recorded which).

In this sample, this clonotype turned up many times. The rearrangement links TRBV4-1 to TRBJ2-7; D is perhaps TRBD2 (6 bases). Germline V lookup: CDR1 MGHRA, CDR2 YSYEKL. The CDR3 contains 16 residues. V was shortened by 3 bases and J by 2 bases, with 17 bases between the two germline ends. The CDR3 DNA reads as TGCGCCAGCAGCCAGGTATGGGGACTGATTCCCTACGAGCAGTACTTC. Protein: CASSQVWGLIPYEQYF.

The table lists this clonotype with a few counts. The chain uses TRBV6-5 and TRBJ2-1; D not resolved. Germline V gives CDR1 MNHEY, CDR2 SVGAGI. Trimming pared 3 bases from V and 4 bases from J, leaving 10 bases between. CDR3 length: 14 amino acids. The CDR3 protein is CASSYISLYNEQFF. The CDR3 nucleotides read TGTGCCAGCAGTTATATTAGCCTTTACAATGAGCAGTTCTTC.

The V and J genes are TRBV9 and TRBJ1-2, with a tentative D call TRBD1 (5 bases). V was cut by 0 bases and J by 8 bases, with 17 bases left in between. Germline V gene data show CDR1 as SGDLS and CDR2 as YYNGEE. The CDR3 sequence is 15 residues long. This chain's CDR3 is CASSVETRVIGGYTF. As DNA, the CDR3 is TGTGCCAGCAGCGTAGAAACCAGGGTAATCGGGGGCTACACCTTC.

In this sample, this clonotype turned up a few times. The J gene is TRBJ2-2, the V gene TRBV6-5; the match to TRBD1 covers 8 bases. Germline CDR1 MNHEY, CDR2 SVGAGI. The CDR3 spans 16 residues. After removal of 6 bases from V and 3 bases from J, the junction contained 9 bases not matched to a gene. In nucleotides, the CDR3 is TGTGCCAGCAGACCCCGGACAGGGCTGGACACCGGGGAGCTGTTTTTT. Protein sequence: CASRPRTGLDTGELFF.

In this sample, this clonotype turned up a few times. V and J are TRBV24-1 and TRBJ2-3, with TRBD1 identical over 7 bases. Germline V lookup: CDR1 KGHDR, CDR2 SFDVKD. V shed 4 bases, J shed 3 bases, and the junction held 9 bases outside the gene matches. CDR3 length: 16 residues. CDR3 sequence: CATSESDRAKTDTQYF. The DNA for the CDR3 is TGTGCCACCAGTGAATCCGACAGGGCGAAAACAGATACGCAGTATTTT.

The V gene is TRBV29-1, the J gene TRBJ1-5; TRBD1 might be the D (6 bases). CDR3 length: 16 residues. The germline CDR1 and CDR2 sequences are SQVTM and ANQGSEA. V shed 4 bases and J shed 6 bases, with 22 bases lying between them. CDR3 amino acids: CSVVLSLSQGSQPQHF. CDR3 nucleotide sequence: TGCAGCGTTGTTTTGAGTTTGTCACAGGGAAGTCAGCCCCAGCATTTT.

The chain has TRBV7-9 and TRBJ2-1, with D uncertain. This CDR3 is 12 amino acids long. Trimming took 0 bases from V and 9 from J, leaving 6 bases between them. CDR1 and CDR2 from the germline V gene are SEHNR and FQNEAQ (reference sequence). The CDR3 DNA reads TGTGCCAGCAGCTTAGCGGGATCTGAGCAGTTCTTC. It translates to CASSLAGSEQFF.

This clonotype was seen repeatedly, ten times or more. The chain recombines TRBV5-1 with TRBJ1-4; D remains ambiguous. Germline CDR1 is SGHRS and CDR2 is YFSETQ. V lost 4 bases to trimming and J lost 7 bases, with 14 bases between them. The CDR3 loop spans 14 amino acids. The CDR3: CASSLGIGPEKLFF. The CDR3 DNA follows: TGCGCCAGCAGCCTCGGAATCGGCCCTGAAAAACTGTTTTTT.

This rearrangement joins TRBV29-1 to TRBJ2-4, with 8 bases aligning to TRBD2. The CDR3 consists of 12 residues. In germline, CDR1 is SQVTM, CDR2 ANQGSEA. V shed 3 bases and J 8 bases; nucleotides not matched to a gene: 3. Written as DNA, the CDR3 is TGCAGCGTTGATGGTAGCGGGGACATTCAGTACTTC. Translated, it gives CSVDGSGDIQYF.

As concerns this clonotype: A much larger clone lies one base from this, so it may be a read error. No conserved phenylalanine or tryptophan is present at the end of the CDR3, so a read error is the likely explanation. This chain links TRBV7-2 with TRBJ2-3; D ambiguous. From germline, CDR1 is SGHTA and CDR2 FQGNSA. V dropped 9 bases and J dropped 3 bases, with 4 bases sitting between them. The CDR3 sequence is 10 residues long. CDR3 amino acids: CASETDTQYS. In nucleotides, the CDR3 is TGTGCCAGTGAAACAGATACGCAGTATTCT.

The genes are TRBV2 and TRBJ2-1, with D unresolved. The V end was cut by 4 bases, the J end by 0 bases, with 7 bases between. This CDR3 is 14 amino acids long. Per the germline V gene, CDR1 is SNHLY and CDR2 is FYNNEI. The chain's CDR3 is CASSAPGSYNEQFF. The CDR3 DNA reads TGTGCCAGCAGTGCCCCGGGCTCCTACAATGAGCAGTTCTTC.

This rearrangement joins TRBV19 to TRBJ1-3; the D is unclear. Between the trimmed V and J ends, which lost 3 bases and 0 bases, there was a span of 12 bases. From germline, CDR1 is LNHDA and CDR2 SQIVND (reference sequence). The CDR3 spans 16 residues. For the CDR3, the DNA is TGTGCCAGTAGTATGTGGGTCGCCGGCTCTGGAAACACCATATATTTT. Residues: CASSMWVAGSGNTIYF.

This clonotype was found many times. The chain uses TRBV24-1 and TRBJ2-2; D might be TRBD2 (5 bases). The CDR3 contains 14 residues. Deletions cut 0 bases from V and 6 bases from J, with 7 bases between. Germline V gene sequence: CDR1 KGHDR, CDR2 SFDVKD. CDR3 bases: TGTGCCACCAGTGATTTGGAGGGAGCCGGGGAGCTGTTTTTT. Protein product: CATSDLEGAGELFF.

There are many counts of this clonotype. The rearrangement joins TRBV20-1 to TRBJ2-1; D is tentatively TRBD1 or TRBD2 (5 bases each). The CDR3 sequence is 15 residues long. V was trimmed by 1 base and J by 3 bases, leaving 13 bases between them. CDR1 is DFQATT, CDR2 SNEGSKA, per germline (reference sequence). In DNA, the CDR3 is TGCAGTGCTAGAGGGGGGAACCCCCTCTACAATGAGCAGTTCTTC. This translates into CSARGGNPLYNEQFF.

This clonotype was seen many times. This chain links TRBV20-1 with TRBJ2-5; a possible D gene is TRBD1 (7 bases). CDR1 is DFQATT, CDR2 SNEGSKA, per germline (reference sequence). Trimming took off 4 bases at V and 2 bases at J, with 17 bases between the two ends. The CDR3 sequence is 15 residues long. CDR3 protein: CSATGGWPEQETQYF. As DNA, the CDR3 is TGCAGTGCTACAGGGGGGTGGCCTGAACAAGAGACCCAGTACTTC.

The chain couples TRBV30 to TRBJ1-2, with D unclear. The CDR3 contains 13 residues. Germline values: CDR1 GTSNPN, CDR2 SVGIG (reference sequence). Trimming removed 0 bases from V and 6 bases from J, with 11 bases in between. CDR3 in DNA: TGTGCCTGGAGTGTACGGGCAGGTCATGGCTACACCTTC. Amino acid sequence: CAWSVRAGHGYTF.

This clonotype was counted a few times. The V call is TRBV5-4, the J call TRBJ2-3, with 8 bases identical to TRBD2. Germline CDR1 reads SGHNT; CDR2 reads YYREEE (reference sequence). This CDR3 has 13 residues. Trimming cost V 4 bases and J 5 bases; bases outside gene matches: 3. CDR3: CASSTGGLDTQYF. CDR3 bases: TGTGCCAGCAGCACGGGAGGGCTAGATACGCAGTATTTT. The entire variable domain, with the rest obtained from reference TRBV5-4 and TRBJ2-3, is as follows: ETGVTQSPTHLIKTRGQQVTLRCSSQSGHNTVSWYQQALGQGPQFIFQYYREEENGRGNFPPRFSGLQFPNYSSELNVNALELDDSALYLCASSTGGLDTQYFGPGTRLTVL.

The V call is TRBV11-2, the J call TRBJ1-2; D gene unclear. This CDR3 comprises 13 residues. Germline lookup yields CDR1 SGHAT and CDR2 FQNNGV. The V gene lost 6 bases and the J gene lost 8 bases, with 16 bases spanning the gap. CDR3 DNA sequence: TGTGCCAGCAGACCCGGCATGGGAAGCGGCTACACCTTC. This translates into CASRPGMGSGYTF.

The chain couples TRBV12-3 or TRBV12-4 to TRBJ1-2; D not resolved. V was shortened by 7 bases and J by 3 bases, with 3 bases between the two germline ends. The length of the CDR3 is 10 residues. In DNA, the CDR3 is TGTGCCAGCATTTACTATGGCTACACCTTC. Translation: CASIYYGYTF.

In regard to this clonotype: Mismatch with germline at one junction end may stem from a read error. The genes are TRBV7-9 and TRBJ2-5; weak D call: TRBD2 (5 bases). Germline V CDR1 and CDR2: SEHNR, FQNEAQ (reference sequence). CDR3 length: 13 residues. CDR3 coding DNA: TGTGTCAGCAGCGCGGACTCGAAAGAGACCCAGTACTTC. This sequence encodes CVSSADSKETQYF.

The CDR3 sequence is CASSPSTGEVTEAFF. CDR3 coding DNA: TGTGCCAGCAGCCCATCGACAGGGGAGGTCACTGAAGCTTTCTTT. The gene calls are TRBV7-9 and TRBJ1-1; the match to TRBD1 covers 8 bases. The V and J ends lost 5 bases and 4 bases, in that order; junction bases with no gene match: 9. This CDR3 spans 15 amino acids. The germline gives CDR1 SEHNR, CDR2 FQNEAQ (reference sequence).

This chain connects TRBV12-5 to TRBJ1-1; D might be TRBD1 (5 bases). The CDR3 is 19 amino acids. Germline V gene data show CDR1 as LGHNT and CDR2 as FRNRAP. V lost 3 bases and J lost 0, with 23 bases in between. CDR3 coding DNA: TGTGCTAGTGGTTTATCAAACTCCCCCCAGGGCGGTATGAACACTGAAGCTTTCTTT. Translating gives CASGLSNSPQGGMNTEAFF.

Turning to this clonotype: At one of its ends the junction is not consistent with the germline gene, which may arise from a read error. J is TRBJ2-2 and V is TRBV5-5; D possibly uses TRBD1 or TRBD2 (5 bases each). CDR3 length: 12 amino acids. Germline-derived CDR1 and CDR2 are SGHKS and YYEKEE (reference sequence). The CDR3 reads CASRWDPGKLFF. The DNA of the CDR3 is TGTGCCAGCAGGTGGGACCCCGGGAAGCTGTTTTTT.

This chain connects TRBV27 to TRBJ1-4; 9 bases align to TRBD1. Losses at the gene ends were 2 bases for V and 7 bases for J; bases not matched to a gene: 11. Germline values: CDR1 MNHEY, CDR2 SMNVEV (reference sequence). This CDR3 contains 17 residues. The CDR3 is CASSLGTGLGGGEKLFF. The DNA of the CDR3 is TGTGCCAGCAGTTTAGGGACAGGGTTGGGCGGCGGTGAAAAACTGTTTTTT.

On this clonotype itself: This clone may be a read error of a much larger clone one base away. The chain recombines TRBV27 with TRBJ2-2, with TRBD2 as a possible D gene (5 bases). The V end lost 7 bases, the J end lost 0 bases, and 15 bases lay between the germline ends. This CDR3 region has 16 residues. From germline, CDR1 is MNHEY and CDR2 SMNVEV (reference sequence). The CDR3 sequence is CASIPPAATNTGELFF. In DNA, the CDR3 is TGTGCCAGCATTCCACCAGCGGCGACGAACACCGGGGAGCTGTTTTTT.

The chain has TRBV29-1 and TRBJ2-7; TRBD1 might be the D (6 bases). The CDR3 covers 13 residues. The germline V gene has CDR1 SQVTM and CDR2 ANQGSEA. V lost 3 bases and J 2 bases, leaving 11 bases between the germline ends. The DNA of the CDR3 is TGCAGCGTTGATGGTACAGGGACCTACGAGCAGTACTTC. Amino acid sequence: CSVDGTGTYEQYF.

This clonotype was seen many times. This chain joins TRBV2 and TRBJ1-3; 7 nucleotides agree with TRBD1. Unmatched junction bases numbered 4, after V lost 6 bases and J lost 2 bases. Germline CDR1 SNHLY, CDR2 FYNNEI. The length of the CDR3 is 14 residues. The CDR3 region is CASSDGQAGNTIYF. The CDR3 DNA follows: TGTGCCAGCAGCGACGGACAGGCTGGAAACACCATATATTTT.

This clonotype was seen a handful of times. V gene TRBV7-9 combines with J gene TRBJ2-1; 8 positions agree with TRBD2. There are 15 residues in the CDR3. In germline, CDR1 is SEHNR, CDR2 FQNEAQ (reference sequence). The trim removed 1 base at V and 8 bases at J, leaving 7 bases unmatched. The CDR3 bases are TGTGCCAGCAGCTTAGGGAGCGGGAGCCGCGATGAGCAGTTCTTC. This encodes CASSLGSGSRDEQFF. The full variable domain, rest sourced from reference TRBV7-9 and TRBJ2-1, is DTGVSQNPRHKITKRGQNVTFRCDPISEHNRLYWYRQTLGQGPEFLTYFQNEAQLEKSRLLSDRFSAERPKGSFSTLEIQRTEQGDSAMYLCASSLGSGSRDEQFFGPGTRLTVL.